The present TCR beta chain was sequenced within a study of blood T cell repertoires in COVID-19. CDR3 length: 15 residues. Trimming stripped 5 bases from V and 7 bases from J, with 17 bases between. Germline loops: CDR1 SGHVS, CDR2 FQNEAQ. Generated by immunoSEQ multiplex PCR, the TCRdb table keeps only in-frame clones and is missing some. The sample holds fewer than 350,000 clones, around 81% seen once. The genes are TRBV7-8 and TRBJ2-2; perhaps TRBD1 as D (7 bases). Sequenced material: peripheral blood. The receptor was derived from a woman aged 55 to 70 with active or convalescent COVID-19. The DNA of the CDR3 is TGTGCCAGCAGCCCTCCAGGGGGGTTGGTCGGGGAGCTGTTTTTT. It is translated as CASSPPGGLVGELFF. The whole variable domain, remainder taken from reference TRBV7-8 and TRBJ2-2, is GAGVSQSPRYKVAKRGQDVALRCDPISGHVSLFWYQQALGQGPEFLTYFQNEAQLDKSGLPSDRFFAERPEGSVSTLKIQRTQQEDSAVYLCASSPPGGLVGELFFGEGSRLTVL.